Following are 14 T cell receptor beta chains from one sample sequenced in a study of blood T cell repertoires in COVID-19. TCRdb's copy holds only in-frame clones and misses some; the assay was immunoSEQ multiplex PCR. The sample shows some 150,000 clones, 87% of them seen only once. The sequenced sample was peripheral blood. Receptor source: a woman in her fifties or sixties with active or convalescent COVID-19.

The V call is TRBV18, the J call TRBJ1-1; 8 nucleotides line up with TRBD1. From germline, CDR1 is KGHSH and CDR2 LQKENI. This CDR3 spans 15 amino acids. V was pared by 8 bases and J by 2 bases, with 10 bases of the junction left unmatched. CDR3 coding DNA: TGTGCCAGCCGGACAGGGCTGGATTCTAACACTGAAGCTTTCTTT. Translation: CASRTGLDSNTEAFF. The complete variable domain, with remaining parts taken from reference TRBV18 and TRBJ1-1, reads NAGVMQNPRHLVRRRGQEARLRCSPMKGHSHVYWYRQLPEEGLKFMVYLQKENIIDESGMPKERFSAEFPKEGPSILRIQQVVRGDSAAYFCASRTGLDSNTEAFFGQGTRLTVV.

CDR3 protein: CASSQDPGQGNLGELFF. CDR3 nucleotides: TGCGCCAGCAGCCAAGACCCTGGACAGGGGAATCTTGGGGAGCTGTTTTTT. This sequence joins TRBV4-3 and TRBJ2-2, with 9 bases identical to TRBD1. CDR3 length: 17 amino acids. The germline V gene has CDR1 LGHNA and CDR2 YSLEER. Trimming cost V 0 bases and J 8 bases; bases outside gene matches: 10.

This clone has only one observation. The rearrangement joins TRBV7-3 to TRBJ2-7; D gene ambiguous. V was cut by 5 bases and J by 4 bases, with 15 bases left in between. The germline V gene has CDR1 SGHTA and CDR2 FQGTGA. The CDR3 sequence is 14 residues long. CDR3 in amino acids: CASSPSGSSYEQYF. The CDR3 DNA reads TGTGCCAGCAGCCCCTCTGGTAGCTCGTACGAGCAGTACTTC. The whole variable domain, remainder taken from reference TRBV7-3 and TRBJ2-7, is GAGVSQTPSNKVTEKGKYVELRCDPISGHTALYWYRQSLGQGPEFLIYFQGTGAADDSGLPNDRFFAVRPEGSVSTLKIQRTERGDSAVYLCASSPSGSSYEQYFGPGTRLTVT.

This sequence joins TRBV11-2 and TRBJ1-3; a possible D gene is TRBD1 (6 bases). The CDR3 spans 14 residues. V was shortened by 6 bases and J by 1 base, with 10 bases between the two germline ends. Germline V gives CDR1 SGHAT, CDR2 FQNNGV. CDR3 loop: CASRATGSGNTIYF. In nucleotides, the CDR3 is TGTGCCAGCAGAGCAACAGGGTCTGGAAACACCATATATTTT. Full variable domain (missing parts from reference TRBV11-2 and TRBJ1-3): EAGVAQSPRYKIIEKRQSVAFWCNPISGHATLYWYQQILGQGPKLLIQFQNNGVVDDSQLPKDRFSAERLKGVDSTLKIQPAKLEDSAVYLCASRATGSGNTIYFGEGSWLTVV.

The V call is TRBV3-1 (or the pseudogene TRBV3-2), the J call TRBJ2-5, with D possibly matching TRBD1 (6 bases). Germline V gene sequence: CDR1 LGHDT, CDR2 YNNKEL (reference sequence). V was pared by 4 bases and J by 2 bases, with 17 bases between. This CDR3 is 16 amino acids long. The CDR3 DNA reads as TGTGCCAGCAGCCGGCAGGGGCGACGTATACAAGAGACCCAGTACTTC. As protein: CASSRQGRRIQETQYF.

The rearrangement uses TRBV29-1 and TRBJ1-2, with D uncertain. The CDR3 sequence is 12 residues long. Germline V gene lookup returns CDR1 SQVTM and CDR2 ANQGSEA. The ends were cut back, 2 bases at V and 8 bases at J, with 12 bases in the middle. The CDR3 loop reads CSVEKEDEGYTF. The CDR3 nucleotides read TGCAGCGTTGAAAAAGAGGATGAGGGCTACACCTTC.

CDR3 DNA sequence: TGTGCCACCAGCAGAGATTATAATGGCTACACCTTC. It encodes CATSRDYNGYTF. The chain carries TRBV15 and TRBJ1-2; D gene uncertain. The V gene lost 0 bases and the J gene lost 6 bases, with 5 bases spanning the gap. The CDR3 loop spans 12 amino acids. Per the germline V gene, CDR1 is LNHNV and CDR2 is YYDKDF (reference sequence). Drawing the rest from reference TRBV15 and TRBJ1-2, the complete variable domain is DAMVIQNPRYQVTQFGKPVTLSCSQTLNHNVMYWYQQKSSQAPKLLFHYYDKDFNNEADTPDNFQSRRPNTSFCFLDIRSPGLGDTAMYLCATSRDYNGYTFGSGTRLTVV.

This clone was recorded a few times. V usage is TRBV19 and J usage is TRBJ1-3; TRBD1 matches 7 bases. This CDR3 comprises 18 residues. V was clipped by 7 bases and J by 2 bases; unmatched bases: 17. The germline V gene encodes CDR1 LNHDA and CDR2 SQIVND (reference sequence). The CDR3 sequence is CASTPTWGQRSAGNTIYF. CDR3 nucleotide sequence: TGTGCCAGTACCCCGACGTGGGGACAGAGATCCGCTGGAAACACCATATATTTT.

The CDR3 sequence is CAIRDSQGTDTQYF. In DNA, the CDR3 is TGTGCCATCAGGGACAGCCAAGGGACAGATACGCAGTATTTT. The chain uses TRBV10-3 and TRBJ2-3, with D possibly matching TRBD1 (6 bases). From germline, CDR1 is ENHRY and CDR2 SYGVKD. V was clipped by 6 bases and J by 3 bases, with 13 bases between them. There are 14 residues in the CDR3.

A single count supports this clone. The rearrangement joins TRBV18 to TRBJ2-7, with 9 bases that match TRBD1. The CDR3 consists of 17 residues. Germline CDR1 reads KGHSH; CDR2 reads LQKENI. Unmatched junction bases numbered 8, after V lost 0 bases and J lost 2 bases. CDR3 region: CASSPPVGTGNPYEQYF. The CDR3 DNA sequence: TGTGCCAGCTCACCACCGGTGGGGACAGGGAATCCCTACGAGCAGTACTTC.

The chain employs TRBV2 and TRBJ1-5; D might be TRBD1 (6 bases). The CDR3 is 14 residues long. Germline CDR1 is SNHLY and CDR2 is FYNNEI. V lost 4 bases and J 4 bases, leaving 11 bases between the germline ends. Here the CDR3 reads CASSGTDRNQPQHF. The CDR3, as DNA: TGTGCCAGCAGTGGGACAGATCGTAATCAGCCCCAGCATTTT.

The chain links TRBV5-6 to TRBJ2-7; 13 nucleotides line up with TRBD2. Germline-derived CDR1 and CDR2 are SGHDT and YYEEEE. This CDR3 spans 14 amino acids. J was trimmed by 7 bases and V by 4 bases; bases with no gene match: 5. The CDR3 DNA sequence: TGTGCCAGCAGCCAAGGACTAGCGGGGGTTGAGCAGTACTTC. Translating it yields CASSQGLAGVEQYF.

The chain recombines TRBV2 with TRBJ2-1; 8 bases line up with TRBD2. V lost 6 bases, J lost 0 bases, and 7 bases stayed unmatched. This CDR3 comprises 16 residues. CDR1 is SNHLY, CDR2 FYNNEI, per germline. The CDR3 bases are TGTGCCAGCAGAGGAGTACTAGCGGCCTCCTACAATGAGCAGTTCTTC. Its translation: CASRGVLAASYNEQFF.

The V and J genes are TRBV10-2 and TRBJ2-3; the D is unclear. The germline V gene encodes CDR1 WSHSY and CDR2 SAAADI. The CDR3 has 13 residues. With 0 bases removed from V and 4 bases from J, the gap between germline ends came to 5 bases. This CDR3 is CASSESSSDTQYF. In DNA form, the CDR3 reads TGCGCCAGCAGTGAGTCGAGTTCAGATACGCAGTATTTT.